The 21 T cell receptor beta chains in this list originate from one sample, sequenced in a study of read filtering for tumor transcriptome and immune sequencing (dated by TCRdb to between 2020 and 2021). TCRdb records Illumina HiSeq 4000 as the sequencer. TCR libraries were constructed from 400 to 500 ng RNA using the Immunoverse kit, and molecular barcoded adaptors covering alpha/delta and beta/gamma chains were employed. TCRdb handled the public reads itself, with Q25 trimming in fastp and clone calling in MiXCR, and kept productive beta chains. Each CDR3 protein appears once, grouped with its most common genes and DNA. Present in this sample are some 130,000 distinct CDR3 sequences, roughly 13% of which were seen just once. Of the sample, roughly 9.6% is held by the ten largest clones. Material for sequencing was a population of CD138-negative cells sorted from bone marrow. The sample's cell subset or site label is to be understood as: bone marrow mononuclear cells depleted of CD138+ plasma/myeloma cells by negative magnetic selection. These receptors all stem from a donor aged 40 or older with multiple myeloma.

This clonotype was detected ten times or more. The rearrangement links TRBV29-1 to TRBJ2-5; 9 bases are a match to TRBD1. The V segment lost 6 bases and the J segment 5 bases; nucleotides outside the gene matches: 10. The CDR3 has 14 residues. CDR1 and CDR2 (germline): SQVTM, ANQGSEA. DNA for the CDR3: TGCAGCGTCGCAACACAGGGGGCTCGGGAGACCCAGTACTTC. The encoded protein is CSVATQGARETQYF.

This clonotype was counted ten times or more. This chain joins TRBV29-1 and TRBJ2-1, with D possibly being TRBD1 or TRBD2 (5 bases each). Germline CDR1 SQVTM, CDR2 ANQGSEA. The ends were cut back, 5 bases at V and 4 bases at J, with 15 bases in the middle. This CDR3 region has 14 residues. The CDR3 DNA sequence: TGCAGCGTTAGTCGGGCGAGGGGTTACAATGAGCAGTTCTTC. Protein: CSVSRARGYNEQFF.

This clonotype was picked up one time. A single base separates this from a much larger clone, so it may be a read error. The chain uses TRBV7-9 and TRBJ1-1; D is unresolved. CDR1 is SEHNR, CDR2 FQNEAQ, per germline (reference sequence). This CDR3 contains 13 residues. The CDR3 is CASGLVTETEAFF. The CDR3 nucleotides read TGTGCCAGCGGCTTAGTTACAGAGACTGAAGCTTTCTTT.

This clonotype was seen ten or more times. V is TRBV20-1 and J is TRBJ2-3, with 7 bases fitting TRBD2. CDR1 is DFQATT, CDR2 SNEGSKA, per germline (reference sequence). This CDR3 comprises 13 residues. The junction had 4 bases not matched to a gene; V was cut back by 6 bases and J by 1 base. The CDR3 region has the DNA TGCAGTGCCCCTACTAGCGGCACAGATACGCAGTATTTT. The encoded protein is CSAPTSGTDTQYF.

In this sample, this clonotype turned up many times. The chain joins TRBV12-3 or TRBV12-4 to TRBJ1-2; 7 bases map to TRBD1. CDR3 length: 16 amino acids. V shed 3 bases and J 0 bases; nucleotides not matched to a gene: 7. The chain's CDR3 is CASSFAGGLANYGYTF. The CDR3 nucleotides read TGTGCCAGCAGTTTCGCAGGGGGGCTCGCTAACTATGGCTACACCTTC.

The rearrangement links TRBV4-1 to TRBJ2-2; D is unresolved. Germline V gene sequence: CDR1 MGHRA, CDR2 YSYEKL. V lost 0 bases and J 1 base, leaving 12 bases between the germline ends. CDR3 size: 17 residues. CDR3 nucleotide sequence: TGCGCCAGCAGCCAAGATTCGGGCAGGCTGAACACCGGGGAGCTGTTTTTT. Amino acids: CASSQDSGRLNTGELFF.

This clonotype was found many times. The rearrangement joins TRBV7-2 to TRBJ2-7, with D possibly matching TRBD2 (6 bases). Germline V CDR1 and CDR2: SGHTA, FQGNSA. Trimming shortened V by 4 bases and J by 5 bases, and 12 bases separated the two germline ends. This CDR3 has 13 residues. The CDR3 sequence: CASSSVGGDEQYF. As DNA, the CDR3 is TGTGCCAGCAGCTCCGTGGGGGGAGACGAGCAGTACTTC.

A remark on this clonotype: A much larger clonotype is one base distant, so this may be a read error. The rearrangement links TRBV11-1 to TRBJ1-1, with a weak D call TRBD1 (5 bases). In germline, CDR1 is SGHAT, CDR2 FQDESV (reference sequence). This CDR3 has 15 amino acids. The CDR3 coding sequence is TGTGCCAGCAGCTTAGCGCTAGGGGAGGTCACTGGAGCTTTCTTT. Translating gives CASSLALGEVTGAFF.

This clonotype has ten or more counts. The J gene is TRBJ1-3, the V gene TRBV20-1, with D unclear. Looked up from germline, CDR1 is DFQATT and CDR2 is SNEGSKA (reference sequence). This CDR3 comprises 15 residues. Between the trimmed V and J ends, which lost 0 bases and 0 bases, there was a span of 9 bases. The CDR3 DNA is TGCAGTGCTAGAGATCGACGGTCCTCTGGAAACACCATATATTTT. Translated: CSARDRRSSGNTIYF.

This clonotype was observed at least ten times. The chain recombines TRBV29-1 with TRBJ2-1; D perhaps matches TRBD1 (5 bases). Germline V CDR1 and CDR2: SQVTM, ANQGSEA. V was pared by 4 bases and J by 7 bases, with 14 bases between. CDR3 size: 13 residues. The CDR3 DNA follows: TGCAGCGTTGTTGAGTTGTCAGGGAATGAGCAGTTCTTC. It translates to CSVVELSGNEQFF.

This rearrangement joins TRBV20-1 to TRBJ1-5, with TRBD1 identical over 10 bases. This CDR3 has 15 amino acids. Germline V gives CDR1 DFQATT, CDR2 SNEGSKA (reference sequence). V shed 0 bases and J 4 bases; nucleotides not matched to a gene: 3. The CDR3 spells CSARDPGQGNQPQHF. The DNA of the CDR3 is TGCAGTGCTAGAGATCCGGGACAGGGGAATCAGCCCCAGCATTTT.

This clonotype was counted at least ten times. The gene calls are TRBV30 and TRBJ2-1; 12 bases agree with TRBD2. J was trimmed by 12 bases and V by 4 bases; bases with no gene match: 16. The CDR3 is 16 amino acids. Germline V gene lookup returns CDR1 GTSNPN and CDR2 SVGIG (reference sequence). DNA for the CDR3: TGTGCCTGGAATCCCAGTAGACTAGCGGGAGCCCCCGGGCAGTTCTTC. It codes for CAWNPSRLAGAPGQFF.

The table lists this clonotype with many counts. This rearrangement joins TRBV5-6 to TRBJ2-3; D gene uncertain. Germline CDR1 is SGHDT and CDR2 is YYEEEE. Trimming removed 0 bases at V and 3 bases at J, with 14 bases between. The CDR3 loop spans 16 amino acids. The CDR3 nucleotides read TGTGCCAGCAGCTTGGGTAGGCAGAGAAAAACAGATACGCAGTATTTT. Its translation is CASSLGRQRKTDTQYF.

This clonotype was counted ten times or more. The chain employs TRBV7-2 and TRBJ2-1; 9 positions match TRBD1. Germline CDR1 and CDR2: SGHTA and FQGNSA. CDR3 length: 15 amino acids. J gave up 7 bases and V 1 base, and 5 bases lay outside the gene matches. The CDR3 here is CASSLDNRGLNEQFF. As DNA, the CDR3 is TGTGCCAGCAGCTTAGATAACAGGGGGCTGAATGAGCAGTTCTTC.

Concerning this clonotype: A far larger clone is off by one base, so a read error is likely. CDR3 in DNA: TGTGCCAGCAGCTTAAGGTCGGGCACACACCTGAACAATGAGCGGTTCTTC. Its translation: CASSLRSGTHLNNERFF. The J gene is TRBJ2-1, the V gene TRBV11-3; D is ambiguous. The CDR3 is 17 amino acids. Germline V lookup: CDR1 SGHNT, CDR2 YENEEA.

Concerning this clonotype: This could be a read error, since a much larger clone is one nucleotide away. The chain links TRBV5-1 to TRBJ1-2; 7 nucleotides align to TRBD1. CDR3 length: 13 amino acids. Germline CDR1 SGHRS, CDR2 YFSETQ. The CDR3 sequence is CVSSGGQNYGYTF. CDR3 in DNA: TGCGTCAGCAGCGGGGGACAGAACTATGGCTACACCTTC.

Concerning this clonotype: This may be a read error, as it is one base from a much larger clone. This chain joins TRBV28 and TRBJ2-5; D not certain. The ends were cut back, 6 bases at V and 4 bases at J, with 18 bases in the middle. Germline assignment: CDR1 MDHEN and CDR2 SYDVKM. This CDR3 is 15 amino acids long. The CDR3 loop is CASSRPSQNLETQYF. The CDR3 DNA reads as TGTGCCAGCAGCCGCCCTTCACAGAACCTAGAGACCCAGTACTTC.

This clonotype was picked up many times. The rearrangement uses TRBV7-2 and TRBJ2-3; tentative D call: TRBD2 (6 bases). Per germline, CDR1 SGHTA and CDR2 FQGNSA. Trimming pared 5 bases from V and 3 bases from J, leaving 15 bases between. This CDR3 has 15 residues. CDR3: CASSPGLTETDTQYF. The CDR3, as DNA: TGTGCCAGCAGCCCGGGACTGACCGAGACAGATACGCAGTATTTT.

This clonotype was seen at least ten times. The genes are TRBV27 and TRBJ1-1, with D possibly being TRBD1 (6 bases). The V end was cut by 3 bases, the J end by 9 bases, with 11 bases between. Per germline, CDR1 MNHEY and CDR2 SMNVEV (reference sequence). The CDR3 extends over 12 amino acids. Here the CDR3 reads CASSFTGSQAFF. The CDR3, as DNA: TGTGCCAGCAGTTTCACAGGGAGTCAAGCTTTCTTT.

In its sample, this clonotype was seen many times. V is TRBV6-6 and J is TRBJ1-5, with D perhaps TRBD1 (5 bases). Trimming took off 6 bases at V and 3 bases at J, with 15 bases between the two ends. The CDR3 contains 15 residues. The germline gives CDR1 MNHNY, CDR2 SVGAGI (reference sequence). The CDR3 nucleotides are TGTGCCAGCAGCCCCGAGGTGGGGGTCAATCAGCCCCAGCATTTT. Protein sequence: CASSPEVGVNQPQHF.

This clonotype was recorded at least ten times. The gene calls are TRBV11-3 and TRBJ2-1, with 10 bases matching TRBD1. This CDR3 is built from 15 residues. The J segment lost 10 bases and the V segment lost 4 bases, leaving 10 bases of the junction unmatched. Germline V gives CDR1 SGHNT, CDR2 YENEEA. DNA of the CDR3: TGTGCCAGCAGCTCGACGGGACAGGGGTTGGAAGAGCAGTTCTTC. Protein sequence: CASSSTGQGLEEQFF.